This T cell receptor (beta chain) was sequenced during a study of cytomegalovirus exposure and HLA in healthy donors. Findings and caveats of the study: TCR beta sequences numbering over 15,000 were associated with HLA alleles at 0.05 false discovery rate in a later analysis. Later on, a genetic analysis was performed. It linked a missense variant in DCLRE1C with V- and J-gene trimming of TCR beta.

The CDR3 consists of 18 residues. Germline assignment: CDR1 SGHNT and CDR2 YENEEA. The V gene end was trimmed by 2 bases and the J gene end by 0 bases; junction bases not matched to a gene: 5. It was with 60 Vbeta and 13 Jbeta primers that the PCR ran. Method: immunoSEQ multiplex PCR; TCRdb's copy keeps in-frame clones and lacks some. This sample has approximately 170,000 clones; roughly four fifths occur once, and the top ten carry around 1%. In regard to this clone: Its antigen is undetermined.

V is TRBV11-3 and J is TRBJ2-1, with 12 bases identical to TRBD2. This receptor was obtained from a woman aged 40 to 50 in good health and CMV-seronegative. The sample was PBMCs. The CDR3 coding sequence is TGTGCCAGCAGCTTACTAGCGGGAGGGGACTACTCCTACAATGAGCAGTTCTTC. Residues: CASSLLAGGDYSYNEQFF. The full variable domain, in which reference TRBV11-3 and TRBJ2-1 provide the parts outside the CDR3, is EAGVVQSPRYKIIEKKQPVAFWCNPISGHNTLYWYLQNLGQGPELLIRYENEEAVDDSQLPKDRFSAERLKGVDSTLKIQPAELGDSAVYLCASSLLAGGDYSYNEQFFGPGTRLTVL.